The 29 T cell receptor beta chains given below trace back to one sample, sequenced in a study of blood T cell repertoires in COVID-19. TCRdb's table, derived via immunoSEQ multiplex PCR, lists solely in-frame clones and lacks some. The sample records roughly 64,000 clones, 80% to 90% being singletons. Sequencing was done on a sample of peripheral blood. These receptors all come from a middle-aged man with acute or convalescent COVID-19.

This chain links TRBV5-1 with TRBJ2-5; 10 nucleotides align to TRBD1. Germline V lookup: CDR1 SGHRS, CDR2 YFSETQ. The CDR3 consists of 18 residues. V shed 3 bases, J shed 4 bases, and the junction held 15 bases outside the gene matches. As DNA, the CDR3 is TGCGCCAGCAGCTCGGAGCGACAGGGGGCTAGGATACGAGAGACCCAGTACTTC. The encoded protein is CASSSERQGARIRETQYF.

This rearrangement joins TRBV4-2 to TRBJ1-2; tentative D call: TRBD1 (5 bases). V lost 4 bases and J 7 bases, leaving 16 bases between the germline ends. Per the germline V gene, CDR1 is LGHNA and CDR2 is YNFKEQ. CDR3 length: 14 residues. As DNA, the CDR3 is TGTGCCAGCAGCCGAGACGTTGTTCAGGGTGGCTACACCTTC. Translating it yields CASSRDVVQGGYTF.

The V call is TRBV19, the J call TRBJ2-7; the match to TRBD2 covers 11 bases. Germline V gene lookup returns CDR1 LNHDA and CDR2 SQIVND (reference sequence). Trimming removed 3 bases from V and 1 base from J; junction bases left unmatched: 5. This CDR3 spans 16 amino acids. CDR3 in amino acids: CASSISSGGLSYEQYF. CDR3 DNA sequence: TGTGCCAGTAGTATCTCTAGCGGGGGGCTATCCTACGAGCAGTACTTC.

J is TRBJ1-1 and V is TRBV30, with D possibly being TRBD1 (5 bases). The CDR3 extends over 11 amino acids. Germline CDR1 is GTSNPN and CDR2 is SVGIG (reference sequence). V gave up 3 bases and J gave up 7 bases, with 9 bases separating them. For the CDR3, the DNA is TGTGCCTGGAGGAGGAGGGGTGAAGCTTTCTTT. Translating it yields CAWRRRGEAFF.

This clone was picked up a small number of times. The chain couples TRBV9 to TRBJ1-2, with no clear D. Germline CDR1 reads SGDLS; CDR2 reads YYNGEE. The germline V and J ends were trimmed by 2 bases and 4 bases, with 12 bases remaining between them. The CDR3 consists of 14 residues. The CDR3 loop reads CASSVRHLGYGYTF. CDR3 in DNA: TGTGCCAGCAGCGTTCGACACTTAGGCTATGGCTACACCTTC.

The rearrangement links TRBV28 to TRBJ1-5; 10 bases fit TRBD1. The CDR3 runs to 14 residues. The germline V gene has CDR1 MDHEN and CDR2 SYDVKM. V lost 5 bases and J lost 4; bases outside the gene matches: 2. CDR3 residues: CASSRTGGNQPQHF. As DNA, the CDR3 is TGTGCCAGCAGTAGGACAGGGGGGAATCAGCCCCAGCATTTT.

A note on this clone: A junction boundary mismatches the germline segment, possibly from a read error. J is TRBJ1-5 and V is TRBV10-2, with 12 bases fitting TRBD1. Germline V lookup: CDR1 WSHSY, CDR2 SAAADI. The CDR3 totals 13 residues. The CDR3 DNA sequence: TGCGCCAGCAGTGAGTCGCCGGGACAGGGGGCGCGTTTT. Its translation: CASSESPGQGARF.

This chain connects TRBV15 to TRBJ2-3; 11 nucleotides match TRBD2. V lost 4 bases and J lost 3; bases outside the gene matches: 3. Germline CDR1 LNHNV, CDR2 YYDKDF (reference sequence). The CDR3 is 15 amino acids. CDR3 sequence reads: CATSISGGVTDTQYF. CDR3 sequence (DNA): TGTGCCACCAGCATTAGCGGGGGGGTGACAGATACGCAGTATTTT. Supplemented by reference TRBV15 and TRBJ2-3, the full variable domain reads DAMVIQNPRYQVTQFGKPVTLSCSQTLNHNVMYWYQQKSSQAPKLLFHYYDKDFNNEADTPDNFQSRRPNTSFCFLDIRSPGLGDTAMYLCATSISGGVTDTQYFGPGTRLTVL.

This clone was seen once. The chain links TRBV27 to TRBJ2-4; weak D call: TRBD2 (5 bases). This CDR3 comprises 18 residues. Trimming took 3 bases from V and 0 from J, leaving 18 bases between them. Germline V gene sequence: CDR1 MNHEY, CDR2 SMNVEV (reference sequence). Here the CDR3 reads CASSFRSTVAGAKNIQYF. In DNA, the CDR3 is TGTGCCAGCAGTTTTCGGAGTACGGTGGCGGGAGCCAAAAACATTCAGTACTTC.

The CDR3 DNA follows: TGTGCCAGCAGTCCGCGACAGGTTGCTAACTATGGCTACACCTTC. It is translated as CASSPRQVANYGYTF. The rearrangement uses TRBV27 and TRBJ1-2, with D possibly TRBD1 on 6 matching bases. Germline V gene lookup returns CDR1 MNHEY and CDR2 SMNVEV (reference sequence). The CDR3 extends over 15 amino acids. Trimming left V 5 bases short and J 0 bases short, with 13 bases between.

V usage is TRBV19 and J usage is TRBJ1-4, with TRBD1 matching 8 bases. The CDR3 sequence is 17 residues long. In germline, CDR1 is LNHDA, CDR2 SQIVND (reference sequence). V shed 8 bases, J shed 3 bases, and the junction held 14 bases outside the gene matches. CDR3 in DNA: TGTGCCAGTCCCCGCAAGGCAGGGGGCCGGTCTAATGAAAAACTGTTTTTT. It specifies CASPRKAGGRSNEKLFF.

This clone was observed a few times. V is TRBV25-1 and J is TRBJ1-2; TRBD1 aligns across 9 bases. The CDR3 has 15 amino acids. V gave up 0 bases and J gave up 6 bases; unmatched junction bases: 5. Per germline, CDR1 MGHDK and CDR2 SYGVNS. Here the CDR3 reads CASSEYGQGLHGYTF. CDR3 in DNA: TGTGCCAGCAGTGAATACGGACAGGGGCTTCATGGCTACACCTTC.

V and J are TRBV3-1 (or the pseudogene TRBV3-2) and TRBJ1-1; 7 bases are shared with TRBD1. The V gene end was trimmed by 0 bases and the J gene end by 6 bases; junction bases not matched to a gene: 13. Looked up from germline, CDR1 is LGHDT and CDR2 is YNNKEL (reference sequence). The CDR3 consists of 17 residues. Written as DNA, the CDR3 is TGTGCCAGCAGCCAAGAATCTAGGACACGACAGGGCGCTGAAGCTTTCTTT. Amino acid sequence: CASSQESRTRQGAEAFF.

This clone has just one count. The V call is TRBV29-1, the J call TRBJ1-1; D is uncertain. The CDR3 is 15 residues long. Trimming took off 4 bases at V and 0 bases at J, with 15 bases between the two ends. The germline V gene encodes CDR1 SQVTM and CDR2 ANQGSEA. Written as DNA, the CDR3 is TGCAGCGTTGCCGGAGGTGGTATAATGAACACTGAAGCTTTCTTT. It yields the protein CSVAGGGIMNTEAFF. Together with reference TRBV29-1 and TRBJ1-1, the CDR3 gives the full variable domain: SAVISQKPSRDICQRGTSLTIQCQVDSQVTMMFWYRQQPGQSLTLIATANQGSEATYESGFVIDKFPISRPNLTFSTLTVSNMSPEDSSIYLCSVAGGGIMNTEAFFGQGTRLTVV.

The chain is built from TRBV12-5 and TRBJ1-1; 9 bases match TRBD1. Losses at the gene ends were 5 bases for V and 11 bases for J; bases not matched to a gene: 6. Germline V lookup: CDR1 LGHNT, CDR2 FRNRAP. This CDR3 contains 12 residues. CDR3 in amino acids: CASGPDRGRAFF. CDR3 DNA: TGTGCTAGTGGTCCGGACAGGGGACGGGCTTTCTTT. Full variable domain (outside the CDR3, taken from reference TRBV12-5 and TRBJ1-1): DARVTQTPRHKVTEMGQEVTMRCQPILGHNTVFWYRQTMMQGLELLAYFRNRAPLDDSGMPKDRFSAEMPDATLATLKIQPSEPRDSAVYFCASGPDRGRAFFGQGTRLTVV.

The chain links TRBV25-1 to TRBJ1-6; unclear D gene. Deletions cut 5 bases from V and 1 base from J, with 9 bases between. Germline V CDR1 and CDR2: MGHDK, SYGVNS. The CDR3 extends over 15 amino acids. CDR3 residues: CASSSVASYNSPLHF. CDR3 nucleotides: TGTGCCAGCAGTTCTGTAGCGTCCTATAATTCACCCCTCCACTTT.

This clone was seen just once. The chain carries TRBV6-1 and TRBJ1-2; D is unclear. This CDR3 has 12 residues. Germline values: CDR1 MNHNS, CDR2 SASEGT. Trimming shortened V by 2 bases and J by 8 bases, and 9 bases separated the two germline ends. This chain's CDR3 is CASSELGRGYTF. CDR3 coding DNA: TGTGCCAGCAGTGAATTGGGGAGGGGCTACACCTTC.

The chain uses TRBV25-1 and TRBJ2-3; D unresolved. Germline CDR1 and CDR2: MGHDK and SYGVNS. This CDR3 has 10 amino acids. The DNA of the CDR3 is TGTAAGCAAAGCACAGATACGCAGTATTTT. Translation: CKQSTDTQYF.

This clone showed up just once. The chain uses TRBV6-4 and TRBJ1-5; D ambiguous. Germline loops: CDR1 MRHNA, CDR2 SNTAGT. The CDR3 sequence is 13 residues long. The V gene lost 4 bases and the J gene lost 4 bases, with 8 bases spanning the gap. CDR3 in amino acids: CASSGEANQPQHF. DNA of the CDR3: TGTGCCAGCAGTGGTGAGGCAAATCAGCCCCAGCATTTT.

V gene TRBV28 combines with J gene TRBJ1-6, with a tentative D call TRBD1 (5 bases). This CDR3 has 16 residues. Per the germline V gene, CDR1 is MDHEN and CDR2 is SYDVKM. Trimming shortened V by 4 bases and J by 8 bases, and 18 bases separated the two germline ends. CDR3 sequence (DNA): TGTGCCAGCAGTTCTAATGTCTGGGGCCCAGATTCACCCCTCCACTTT. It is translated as CASSSNVWGPDSPLHF. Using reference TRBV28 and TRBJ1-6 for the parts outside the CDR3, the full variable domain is DVKVTQSSRYLVKRTGEKVFLECVQDMDHENMFWYRQDPGLGLRLIYFSYDVKMKEKGDIPEGYSVSREKKERFSLILESASTNQTSMYLCASSSNVWGPDSPLHFGNGTRLTVT.

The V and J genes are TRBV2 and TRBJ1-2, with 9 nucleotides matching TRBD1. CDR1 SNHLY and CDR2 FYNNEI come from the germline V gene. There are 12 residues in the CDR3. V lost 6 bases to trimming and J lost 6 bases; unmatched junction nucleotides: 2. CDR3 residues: CASRGTGHGYTF. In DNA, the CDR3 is TGTGCCAGCAGAGGGACAGGGCATGGCTACACCTTC.

CDR3 coding DNA: TGTGCCAGCAGTTCCTCCTTTATAGAAGCTTTCTTT. Amino acids: CASSSSFIEAFF. The chain is built from TRBV12-3 or TRBV12-4 and TRBJ1-1; no definite D call. The CDR3 consists of 12 residues. The germline V and J ends were trimmed by 4 bases and 8 bases, with 11 bases remaining between them.

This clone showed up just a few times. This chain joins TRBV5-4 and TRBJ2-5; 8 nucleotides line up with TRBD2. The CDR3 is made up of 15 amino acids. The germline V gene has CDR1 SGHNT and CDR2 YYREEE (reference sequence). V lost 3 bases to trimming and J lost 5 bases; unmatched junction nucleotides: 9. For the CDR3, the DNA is TGTGCCAGCAGCTCGGGAGGGGCCTGGAGGGAGACCCAGTACTTC. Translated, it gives CASSSGGAWRETQYF.

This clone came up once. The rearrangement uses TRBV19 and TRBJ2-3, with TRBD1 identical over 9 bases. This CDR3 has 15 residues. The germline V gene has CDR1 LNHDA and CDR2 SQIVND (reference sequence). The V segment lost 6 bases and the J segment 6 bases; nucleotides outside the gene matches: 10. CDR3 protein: CASRTTGGARDTQYF. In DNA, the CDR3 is TGTGCCAGTAGGACGACAGGGGGGGCCAGGGATACGCAGTATTTT.

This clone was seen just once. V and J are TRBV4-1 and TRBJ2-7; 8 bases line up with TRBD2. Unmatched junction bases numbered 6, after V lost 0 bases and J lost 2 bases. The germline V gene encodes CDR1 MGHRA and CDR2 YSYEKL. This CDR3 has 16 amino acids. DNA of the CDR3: TGCGCCAGCAGCCAAGATAGGACTAGCCTAACCTACGAGCAGTACTTC. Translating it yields CASSQDRTSLTYEQYF.

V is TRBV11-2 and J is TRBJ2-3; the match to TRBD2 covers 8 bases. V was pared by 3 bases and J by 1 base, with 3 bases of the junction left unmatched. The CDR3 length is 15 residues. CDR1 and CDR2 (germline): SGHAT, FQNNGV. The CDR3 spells CASSFPRGGTDTQYF. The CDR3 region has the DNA TGTGCCAGCAGCTTTCCGCGGGGGGGCACAGATACGCAGTATTTT.

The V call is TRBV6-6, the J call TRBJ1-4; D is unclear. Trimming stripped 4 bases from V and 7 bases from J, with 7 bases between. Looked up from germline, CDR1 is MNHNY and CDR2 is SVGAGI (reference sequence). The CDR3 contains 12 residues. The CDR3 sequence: CASSFSGEKLFF. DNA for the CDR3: TGTGCCAGCAGTTTTTCCGGTGAAAAACTGTTTTTT.

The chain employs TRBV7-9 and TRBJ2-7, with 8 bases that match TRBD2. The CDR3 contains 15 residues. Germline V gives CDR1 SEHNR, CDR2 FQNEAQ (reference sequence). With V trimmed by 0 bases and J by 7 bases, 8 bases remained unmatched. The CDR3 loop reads CASSLASGVTGEQYF. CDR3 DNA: TGTGCCAGCAGCTTAGCTAGCGGGGTTACTGGGGAGCAGTACTTC.

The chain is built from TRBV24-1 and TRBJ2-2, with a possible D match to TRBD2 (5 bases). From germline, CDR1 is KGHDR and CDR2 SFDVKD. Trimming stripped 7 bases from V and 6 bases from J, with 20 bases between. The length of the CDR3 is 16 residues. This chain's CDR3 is CATSTREGWTSGELFF. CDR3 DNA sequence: TGTGCCACCAGCACCCGTGAGGGATGGACGTCCGGGGAGCTGTTTTTT.